This TCR beta chain was recovered during a study of blood T cell repertoires in COVID-19. About the research overall: The cDNA or gDNA used as material had been derived from T cells, B-cell-depleted T cells, or PBMCs.

Under the authors' procedure: It was from reference gene primer amplification that nucleated cell counts were estimated. The repertoire was sequenced with immunoSEQ multiplex PCR; TCRdb's copy has only in-frame clones and lacks some. For V, J and clone size, that table is used; D and trimming come from the DNA. This sample has more than 95,000 clones, with roughly 85% found just once. Per the germline V gene, CDR1 is LNHDA and CDR2 is SQIVND (reference sequence). Trimming stripped 6 bases from V and 4 bases from J, with 15 bases between. This CDR3 has 14 residues. The sample taken for sequencing was peripheral blood. The clonotype originates from a man older than 75 with active or convalescent COVID-19. The rearrangement links TRBV19 to TRBJ1-2; D is unclear. CDR3: CASSSTVFSYGYTF. Here the CDR3 DNA reads TGTGCCAGTAGCTCTACAGTTTTCTCCTATGGCTACACCTTC.